This T cell receptor beta chain came from a study of T-cell memory formation after mild COVID-19 (dated by TCRdb to the early 2020s). Regarding the research as a whole: Most TCR sequence clusters were specific to one of the two donors. T-cell clones expanding and contracting after mild COVID-19 in a couple of donors were tracked by longitudinal TCRalpha and TCRbeta repertoire sequencing. The cohort was made up of two young adult volunteers, one female and one male, who were previously healthy.

What the study reported, not specific to this receptor: The second-wave clones that peaked on day 37 were not confirmed to be SARS-CoV-2 specific. Contracting CD4+ clones were located mainly in the CM and EM memory subsets, whereas CD8+ clones were found to be enriched in EMRA. Clones that contracted from day 15 to 85 showed balanced CD4/CD8 phenotypes, whereas a second wave of clones that expanded from day 15 to 37 leaned towards CD4+. The detection of some responding clones in pre-infection memory suggests that pre-existing cross-reactive memory T cells joined the SARS-CoV-2 response. Only two mild cases were covered by the study, and larger cohorts that include severe cases with pre-infection samples were considered necessary.

Ficoll-Paque density gradient centrifugation was used to isolate PBMCs. CDR1 and CDR2 were assigned from the germline V gene (reference sequence) as SEHNR and FQNEAQ. V ends up 3 bases short and J 6 bases short, with an unmatched junction base count of 4. The CDR3, from cysteine to phenylalanine, totals 13 residues. Here the CDR3 DNA is all that survives: 39 bases in frame from base 1. Sequenced using an Illumina NovaSeq 6000. TCRalpha and TCRbeta cDNA libraries were built by 5'RACE with constant-segment primers, adding sample barcodes and unique molecular identifiers. RNA was extracted from every sample with Trizol reagent. Amplification of the libraries took two PCR steps, and the second step added a second sample barcode plus Illumina TruSeq adapters. Sequencing of the libraries was done on an Illumina NovaSeq, producing 2 x 150 bp paired-end reads. Regarding the original processing steps: Demultiplexing of reads and collapsing into UMI-guided consensus sequences were performed with migec v1.2.7. Using mixcr v2.1.11, the UMI consensuses were aligned to TRA and TRB V and J templates and assembled into clonotypes. Expanded or contracted clonotypes were those called significant by both edgeR and NoisET, with noise models trained on biological replicates. edgeR calls used a false discovery rate-adjusted p below 0.01 and a log2 fold-change threshold of 1. As an exploratory analysis of dynamics, PCA with hierarchical clustering was applied to max-normalized trajectories of the 1000 most abundant clonotypes. Separately sequenced CD4+ and CD8+ repertoires were used to assign a CD4 or CD8 phenotype to each responding clone. TCRdb reanalyzed the raw reads on its own, using fastp at Q25 for trimming and MiXCR for clone calling, and kept in-frame beta chains. Identical CDR3 protein sequences are pooled into one entry, listed with their most common genes and DNA. The V and J calls follow TCRdb's processing rather than the paper's. Recorded for this sample are hundreds of thousands of distinct CDR3 sequences; less than 20% of them occurred a single time. 2% to 2.5% of the sample comes from the top ten.

This clonotype showed up just once. What antigen it recognizes has not been identified. No base qualities exist here, and no much larger clone lies one base off it. One read yields weak evidence. The chain is made from TRBV7-9 and TRBJ1-2, with 7 bases in between that match TRBD1. The specimen was PBMCs or a T cell subset sorted from them (not recorded which). The sequence derives from an adult woman who had mild COVID-19 (a few samples of this study predate the infection). The sample titles of this study are shuffled in the database, so cell type and time point are left out; the donor was told from shared clones. The CDR3 protein is CASSFDRVDGYTF. The nucleotides are TGTGCCAGCAGCTTCGACAGGGTGGATGGCTACACCTTC.